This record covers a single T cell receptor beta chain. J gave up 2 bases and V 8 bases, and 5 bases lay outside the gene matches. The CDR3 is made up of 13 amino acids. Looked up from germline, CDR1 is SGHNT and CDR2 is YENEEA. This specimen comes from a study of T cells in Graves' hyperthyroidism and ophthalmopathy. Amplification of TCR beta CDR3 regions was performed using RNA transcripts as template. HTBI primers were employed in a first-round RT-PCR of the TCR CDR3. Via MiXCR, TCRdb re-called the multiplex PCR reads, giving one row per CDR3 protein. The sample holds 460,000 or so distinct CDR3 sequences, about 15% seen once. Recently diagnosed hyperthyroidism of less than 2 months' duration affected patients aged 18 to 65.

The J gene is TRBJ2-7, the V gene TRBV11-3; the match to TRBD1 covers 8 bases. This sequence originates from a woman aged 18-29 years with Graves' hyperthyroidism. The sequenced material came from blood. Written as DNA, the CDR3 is TGTGCCAGCGGGGACAGGACGACCTACGAGCAGTACTTC. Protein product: CASGDRTTYEQYF.